The TCR beta chain described here comes from a study of cytomegalovirus exposure and HLA in healthy donors. Study-level information: Among roughly 180 million T cells, an earlier analysis found 120 million or so unique TCR beta sequences. Broader study findings: The study recorded 150 to 200 TCR beta chains that were cytomegalovirus-associated. A prior analysis recorded that most TCR beta V segments were productive about 87% or about 30% of the time.

PCR amplification relied on 60 Vbeta primers (plus 13 Jbeta primers). Using immunoSEQ multiplex PCR, the repertoire was profiled, and TCRdb retains in-frame clones only, with some absent. The sample consists of 90,000 to 100,000 clones, under 75% of them appearing once. V shed 7 bases, J shed 4 bases, and the junction held 10 bases outside the gene matches. CDR3 length: 16 amino acids. In germline, CDR1 is SQVTM, CDR2 ANQGSEA. Regarding this clone: Antigen specificity is unknown.

The gene calls are TRBV29-1 and TRBJ2-1; TRBD2 matches 13 bases. This TCR came from a female donor in good health and CMV-seronegative. Sequenced: PBMCs. The CDR3 sequence: CSARTSGSSGYNEQFF. The CDR3 DNA is TGCAGCGCCCGGACTAGCGGGAGTAGCGGATACAATGAGCAGTTCTTC.